These 2 T cell receptor beta chains were all obtained from the same sample, sequenced in a study of blood T cell repertoires in COVID-19. Measured with immunoSEQ multiplex PCR; TCRdb has only the in-frame clones, and not every one. This table holds approximately 400,000 clones, roughly 77% found once. Specimen: peripheral blood. These receptors came from a human donor with acute or convalescent COVID-19. The donor label of this sample is uncertain.

CDR3 loop: CASSSILRGQGVNDQPQHF. For the CDR3, the DNA is TGTGCCAGCAGCTCCATACTTAGGGGACAGGGTGTCAACGATCAGCCCCAGCATTTT. This sequence joins TRBV28 and TRBJ1-5; 9 positions match TRBD1. Per germline, CDR1 MDHEN and CDR2 SYDVKM. This CDR3 has 19 residues. The ends lost 6 bases at V and 5 bases at J; junction bases unmatched: 20.

The chain joins TRBV2 to TRBJ1-4; TRBD1 matches 8 bases. Unmatched junction bases numbered 5, after V lost 3 bases and J lost 8 bases. The CDR3 is made up of 14 amino acids. Germline V gene lookup returns CDR1 SNHLY and CDR2 FYNNEI. Here the CDR3 reads CASSDRGLGEKLFF. CDR3 sequence (DNA): TGTGCCAGCAGTGACAGGGGGCTCGGGGAAAAACTGTTTTTT. The full variable domain, in which reference TRBV2 and TRBJ1-4 provide the parts outside the CDR3, is EPEVTQTPSHQVTQMGQEVILRCVPISNHLYFYWYRQILGQKVEFLVSFYNNEISEKSEIFDDQFSVERPDGSNFTLKIRSTKLEDSAMYFCASSDRGLGEKLFFGSGTQLSVL.